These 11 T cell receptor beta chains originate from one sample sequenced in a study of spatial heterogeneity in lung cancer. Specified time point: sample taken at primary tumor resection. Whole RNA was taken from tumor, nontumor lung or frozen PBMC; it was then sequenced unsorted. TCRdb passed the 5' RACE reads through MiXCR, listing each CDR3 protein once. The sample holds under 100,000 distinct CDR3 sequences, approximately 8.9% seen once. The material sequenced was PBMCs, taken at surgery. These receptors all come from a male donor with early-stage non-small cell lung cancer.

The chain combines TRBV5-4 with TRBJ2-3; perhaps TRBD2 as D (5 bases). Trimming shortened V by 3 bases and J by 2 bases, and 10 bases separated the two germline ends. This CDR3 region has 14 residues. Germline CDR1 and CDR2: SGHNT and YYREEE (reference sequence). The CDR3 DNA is TGTGCCAGCAGCTGGAGGCGGAACACAGATACGCAGTATTTT. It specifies CASSWRRNTDTQYF.

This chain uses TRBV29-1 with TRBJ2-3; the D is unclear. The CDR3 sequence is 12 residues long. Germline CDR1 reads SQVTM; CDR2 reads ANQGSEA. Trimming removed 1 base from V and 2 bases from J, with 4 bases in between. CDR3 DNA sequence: TGCAGCGTTGAAGGGCACACAGATACGCAGTATTTT. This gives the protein CSVEGHTDTQYF.

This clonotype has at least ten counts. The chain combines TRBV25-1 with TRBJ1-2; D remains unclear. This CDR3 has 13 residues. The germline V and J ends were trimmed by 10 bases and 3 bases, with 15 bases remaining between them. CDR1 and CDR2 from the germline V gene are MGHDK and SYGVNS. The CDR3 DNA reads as TGTGCCAACCCTCGACGGGAGTACTATGGCTACACCTTC. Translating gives CANPRREYYGYTF.

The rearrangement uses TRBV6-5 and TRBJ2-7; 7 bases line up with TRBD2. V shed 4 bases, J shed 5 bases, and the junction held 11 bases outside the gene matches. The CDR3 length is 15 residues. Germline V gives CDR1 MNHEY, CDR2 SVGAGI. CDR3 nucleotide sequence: TGTGCCAGCAGTTTAGGCGGACTAGTCGGTCACGAGCAGTACTTC. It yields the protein CASSLGGLVGHEQYF.

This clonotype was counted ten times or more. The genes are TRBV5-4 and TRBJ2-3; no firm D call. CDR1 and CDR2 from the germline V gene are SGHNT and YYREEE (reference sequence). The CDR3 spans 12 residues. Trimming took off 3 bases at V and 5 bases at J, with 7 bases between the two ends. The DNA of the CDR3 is TGTGCCAGCAGCTCAGACGGAGATACGCAGTATTTT. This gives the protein CASSSDGDTQYF.

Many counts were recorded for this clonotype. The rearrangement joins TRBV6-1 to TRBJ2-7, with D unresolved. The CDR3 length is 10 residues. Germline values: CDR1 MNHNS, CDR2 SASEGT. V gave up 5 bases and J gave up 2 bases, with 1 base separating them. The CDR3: CASSTYEQYF. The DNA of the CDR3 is TGTGCCAGCAGTACCTACGAGCAGTACTTC.

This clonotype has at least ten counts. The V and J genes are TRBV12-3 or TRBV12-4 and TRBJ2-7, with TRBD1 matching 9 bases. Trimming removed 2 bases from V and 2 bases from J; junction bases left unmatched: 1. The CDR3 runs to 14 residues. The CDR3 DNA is TGTGCCAGCAGTTTATGGGACAGGGCCTACGAGCAGTACTTC. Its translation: CASSLWDRAYEQYF.

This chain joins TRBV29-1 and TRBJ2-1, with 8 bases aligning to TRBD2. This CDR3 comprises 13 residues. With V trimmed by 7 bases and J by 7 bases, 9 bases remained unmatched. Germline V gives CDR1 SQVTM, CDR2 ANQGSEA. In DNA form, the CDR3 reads TGCAGCGCTAGAGCGGGAGTGGGGAATGAGCAGTTCTTC. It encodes CSARAGVGNEQFF.

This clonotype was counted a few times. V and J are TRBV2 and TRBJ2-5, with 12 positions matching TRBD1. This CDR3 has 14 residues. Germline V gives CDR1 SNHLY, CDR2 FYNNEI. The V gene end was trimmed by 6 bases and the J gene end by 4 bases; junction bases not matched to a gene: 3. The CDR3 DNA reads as TGTGCCAGCAGGGGACAGGGGGCGGGAGAGACCCAGTACTTC. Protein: CASRGQGAGETQYF.

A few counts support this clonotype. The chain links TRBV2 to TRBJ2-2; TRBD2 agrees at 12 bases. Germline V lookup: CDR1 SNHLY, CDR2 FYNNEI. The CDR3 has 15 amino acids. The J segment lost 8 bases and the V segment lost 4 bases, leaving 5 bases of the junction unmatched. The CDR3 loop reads CASSGTSGVSGELFF. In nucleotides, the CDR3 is TGTGCCAGCAGTGGGACTAGCGGGGTATCGGGGGAGCTGTTTTTT.

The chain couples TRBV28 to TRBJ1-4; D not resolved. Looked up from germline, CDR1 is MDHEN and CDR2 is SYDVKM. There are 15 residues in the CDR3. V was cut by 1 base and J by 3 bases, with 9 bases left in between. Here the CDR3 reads CASSLYPGANEKLFF. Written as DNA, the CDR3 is TGTGCCAGCAGTTTATATCCCGGGGCTAATGAAAAACTGTTTTTT.